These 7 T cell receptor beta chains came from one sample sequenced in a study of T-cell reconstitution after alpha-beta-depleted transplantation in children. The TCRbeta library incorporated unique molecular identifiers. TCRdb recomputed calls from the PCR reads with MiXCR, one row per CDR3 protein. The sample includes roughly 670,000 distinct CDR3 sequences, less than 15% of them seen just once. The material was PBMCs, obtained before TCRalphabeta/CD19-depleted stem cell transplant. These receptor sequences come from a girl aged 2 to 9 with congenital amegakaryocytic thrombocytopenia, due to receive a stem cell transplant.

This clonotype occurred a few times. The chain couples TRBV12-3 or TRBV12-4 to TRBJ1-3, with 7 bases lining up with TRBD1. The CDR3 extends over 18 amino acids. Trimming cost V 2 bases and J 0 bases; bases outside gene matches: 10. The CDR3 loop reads CASSLSHTGTVSGNTIYF. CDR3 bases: TGTGCCAGCAGTTTATCTCATACCGGGACAGTCTCTGGAAACACCATATATTTT.

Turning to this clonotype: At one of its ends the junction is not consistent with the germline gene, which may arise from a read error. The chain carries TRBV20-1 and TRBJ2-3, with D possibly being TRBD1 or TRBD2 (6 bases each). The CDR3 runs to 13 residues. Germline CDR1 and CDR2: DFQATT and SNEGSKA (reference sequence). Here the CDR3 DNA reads TGCAGTGTTAGAGGGGGGATCACAGATACGCGGTATTTT. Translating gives CSVRGGITDTRYF.

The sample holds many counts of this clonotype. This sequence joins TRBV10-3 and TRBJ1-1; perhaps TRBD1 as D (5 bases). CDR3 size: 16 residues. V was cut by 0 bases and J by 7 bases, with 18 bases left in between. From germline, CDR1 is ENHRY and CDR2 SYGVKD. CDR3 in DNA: TGTGCCATCAGTGAGTCGTTATCTAGGGGTCGCAATGAAGCTTTCTTT. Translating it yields CAISESLSRGRNEAFF.

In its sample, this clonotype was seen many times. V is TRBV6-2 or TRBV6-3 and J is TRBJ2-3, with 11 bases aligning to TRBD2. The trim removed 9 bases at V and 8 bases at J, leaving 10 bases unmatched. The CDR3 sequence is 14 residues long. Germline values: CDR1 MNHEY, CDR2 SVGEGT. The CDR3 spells CASLAGGPLGTQYF. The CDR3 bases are TGTGCCAGTTTAGCGGGAGGGCCACTTGGTACGCAGTATTTT.

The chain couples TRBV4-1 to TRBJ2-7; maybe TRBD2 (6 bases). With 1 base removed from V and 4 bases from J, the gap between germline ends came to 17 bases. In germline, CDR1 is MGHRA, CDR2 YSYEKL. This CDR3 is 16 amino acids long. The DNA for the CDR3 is TGCGCCAGCAGCCAAGTGGGAGCGGGTCAGCAGTACGAGCAGTACTTC. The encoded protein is CASSQVGAGQQYEQYF.

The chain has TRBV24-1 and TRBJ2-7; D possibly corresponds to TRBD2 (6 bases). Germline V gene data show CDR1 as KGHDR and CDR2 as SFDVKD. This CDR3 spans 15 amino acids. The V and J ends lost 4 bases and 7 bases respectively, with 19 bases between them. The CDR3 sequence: CATSEHAGGMREQYF. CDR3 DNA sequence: TGTGCCACCAGTGAACACGCCGGGGGAATGAGGGAGCAGTACTTC.

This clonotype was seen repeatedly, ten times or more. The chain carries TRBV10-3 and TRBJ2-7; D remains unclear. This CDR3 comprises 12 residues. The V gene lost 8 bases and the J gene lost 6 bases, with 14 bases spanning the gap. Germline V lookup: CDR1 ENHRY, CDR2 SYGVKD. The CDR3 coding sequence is TGTGCCATCGGTCCCTATTTAGGCGAGCAGTACTTC. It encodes CAIGPYLGEQYF.